This entry concerns a single T cell receptor beta chain. The sample comes from a study of blood T cell repertoires in COVID-19. TCRdb's copy holds only in-frame clones and misses some; the assay was immunoSEQ multiplex PCR. The data hold 300,000 to 450,000 clones, with about 89% observed a single time. The clonotype originates from a young man who had recovered from COVID-19. Sequenced: PBMCs or T cells enriched from blood (not recorded which).

For the CDR3, the DNA is TGTGCCAGCAGCTTGACTACTAATGAAAAACTGTTTTTT. It codes for CASSLTTNEKLFF. The chain couples TRBV7-9 to TRBJ1-4; D is uncertain. Trimming left V 3 bases short and J 2 bases short, with 4 bases between. Germline loops: CDR1 SEHNR, CDR2 FQNEAQ (reference sequence). The CDR3 contains 13 residues.